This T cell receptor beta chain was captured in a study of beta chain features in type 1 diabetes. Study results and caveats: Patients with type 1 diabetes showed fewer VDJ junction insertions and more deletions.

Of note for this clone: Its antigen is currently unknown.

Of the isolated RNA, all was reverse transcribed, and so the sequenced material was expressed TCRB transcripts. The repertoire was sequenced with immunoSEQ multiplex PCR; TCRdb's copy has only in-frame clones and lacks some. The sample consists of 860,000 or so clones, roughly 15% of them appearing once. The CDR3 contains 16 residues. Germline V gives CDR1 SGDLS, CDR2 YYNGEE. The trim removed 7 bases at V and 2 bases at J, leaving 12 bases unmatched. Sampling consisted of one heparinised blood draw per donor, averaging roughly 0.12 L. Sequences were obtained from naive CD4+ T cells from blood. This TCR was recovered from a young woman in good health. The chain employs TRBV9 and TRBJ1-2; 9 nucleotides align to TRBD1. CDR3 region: CASPRLRTGENYGYTF. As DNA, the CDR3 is TGTGCCAGCCCAAGGCTCAGGACAGGGGAGAACTATGGCTACACCTTC.